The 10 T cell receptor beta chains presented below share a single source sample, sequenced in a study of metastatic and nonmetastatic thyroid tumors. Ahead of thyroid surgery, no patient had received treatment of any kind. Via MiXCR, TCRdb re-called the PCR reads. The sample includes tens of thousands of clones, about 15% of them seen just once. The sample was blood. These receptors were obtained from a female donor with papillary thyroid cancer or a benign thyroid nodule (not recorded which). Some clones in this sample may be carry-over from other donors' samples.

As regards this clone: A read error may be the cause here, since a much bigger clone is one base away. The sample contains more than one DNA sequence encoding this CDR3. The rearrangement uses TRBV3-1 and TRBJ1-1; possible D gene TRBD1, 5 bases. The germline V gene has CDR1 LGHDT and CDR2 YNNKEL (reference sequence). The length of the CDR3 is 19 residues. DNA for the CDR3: TGTGCCAGCAGCCCTAGTCCACTATCCGGGACGGAGGCCAACACTGAAGCCTTCTTT. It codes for CASSPSPLSGTEANTEAFF.

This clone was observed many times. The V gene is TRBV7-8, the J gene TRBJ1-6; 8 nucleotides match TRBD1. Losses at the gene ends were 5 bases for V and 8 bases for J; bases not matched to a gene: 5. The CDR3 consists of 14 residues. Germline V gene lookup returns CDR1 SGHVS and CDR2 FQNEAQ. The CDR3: CASSTGQGDSPLHF. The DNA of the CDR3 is TGTGCCAGCAGCACAGGACAGGGAGATTCACCCCTCCACTTT.

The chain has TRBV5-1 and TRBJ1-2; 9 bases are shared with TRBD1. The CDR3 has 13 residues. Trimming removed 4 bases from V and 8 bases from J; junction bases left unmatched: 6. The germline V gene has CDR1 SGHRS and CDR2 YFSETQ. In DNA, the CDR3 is TGCGCCAGCAGCGGACAGGGGTTGGAGGGCTACACCTTC. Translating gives CASSGQGLEGYTF.

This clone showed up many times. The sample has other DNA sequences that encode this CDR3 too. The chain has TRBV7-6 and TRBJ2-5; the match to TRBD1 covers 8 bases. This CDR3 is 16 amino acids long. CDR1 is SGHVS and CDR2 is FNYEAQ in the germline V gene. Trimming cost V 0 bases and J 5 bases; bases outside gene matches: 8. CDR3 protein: CASSLAGRTGRETQYF. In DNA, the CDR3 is TGTGCCAGCAGCTTAGCGGGGCGGACAGGGCGGGAGACCCAGTACTTC. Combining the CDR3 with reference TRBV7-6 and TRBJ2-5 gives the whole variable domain GAGVSQSPRYKVTKRGQDVALRCDPISGHVSLYWYRQALGQGPEFLTYFNYEAQQDKSGLPNDRFSAERPEGSISTLTIQRTEQRDSAMYRCASSLAGRTGRETQYFGPGTRLLVL.

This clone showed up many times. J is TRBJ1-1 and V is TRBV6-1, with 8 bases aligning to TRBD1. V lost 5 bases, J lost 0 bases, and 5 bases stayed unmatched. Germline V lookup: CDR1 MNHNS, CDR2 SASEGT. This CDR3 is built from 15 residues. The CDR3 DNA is TGTGCCAGCAGTCCCCGGACAGGGATGAACACTGAAGCTTTCTTT. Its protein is CASSPRTGMNTEAFF.

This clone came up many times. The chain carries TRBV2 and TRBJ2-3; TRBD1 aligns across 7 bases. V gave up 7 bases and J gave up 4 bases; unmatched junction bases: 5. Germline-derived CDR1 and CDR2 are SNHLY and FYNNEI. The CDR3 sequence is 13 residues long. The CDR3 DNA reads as TGTGCCAGCAATGACAGGGTGCCAGATACGCAGTATTTT. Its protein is CASNDRVPDTQYF.

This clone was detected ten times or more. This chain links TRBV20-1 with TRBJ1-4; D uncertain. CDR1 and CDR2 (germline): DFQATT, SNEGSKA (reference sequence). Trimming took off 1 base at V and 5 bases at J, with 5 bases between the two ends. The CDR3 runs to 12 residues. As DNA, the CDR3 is TGCAGTGCTAGAGGCCCGAATGAAAAACTGTTTTTT. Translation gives CSARGPNEKLFF.

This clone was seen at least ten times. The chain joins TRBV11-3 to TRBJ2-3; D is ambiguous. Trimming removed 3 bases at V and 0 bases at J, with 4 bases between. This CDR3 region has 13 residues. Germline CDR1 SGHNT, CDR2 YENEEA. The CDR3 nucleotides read TGTGCCAGCAGCTTTAGTAGCACAGATACGCAGTATTTT. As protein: CASSFSSTDTQYF.

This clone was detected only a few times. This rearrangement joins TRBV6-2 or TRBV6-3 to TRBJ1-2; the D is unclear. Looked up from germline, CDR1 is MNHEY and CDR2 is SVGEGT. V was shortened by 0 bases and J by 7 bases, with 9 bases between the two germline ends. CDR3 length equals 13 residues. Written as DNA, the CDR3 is TGTGCCAGCAGTTACTCGTTCCAGGCTGGCTACACCTTC. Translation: CASSYSFQAGYTF.

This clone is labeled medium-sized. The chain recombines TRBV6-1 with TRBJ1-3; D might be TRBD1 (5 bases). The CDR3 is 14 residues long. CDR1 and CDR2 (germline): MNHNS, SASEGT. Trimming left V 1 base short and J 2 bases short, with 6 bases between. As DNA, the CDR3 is TGTGCCAGCAGTGAAGGACAGACTGGAAACACCATATATTTT. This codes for CASSEGQTGNTIYF.